This T cell receptor beta chain was identified in a study of T cells after yellow fever vaccination (dated by TCRdb to about 2019). Broadly, across the study: The SMART-Seq v4 Ultra Low Input RNA kit was used to prepare libraries from fractions with low cell numbers. Bulk TCR alpha and beta repertoires were sequenced longitudinally to track T-cell clones before and after primary and booster YFV17D yellow fever vaccination. Two healthy male donors, one aged 18 to 29 and one aged 30 to 39 years, made up the cohort. Blood was drawn at multiple timepoints before and after primary and secondary immunization, with bulk PBMC replicates and cell subsets isolated.

CDR1 and CDR2 were assigned from the germline V gene (reference sequence) as MNHEY and SMNVEV. The CDR3 runs 12 residues from the cysteine to the phenylalanine. CDR3 DNA is the only sequence kept; it has 36 bases, read in frame from the first base. A distance of 13 bases separates the germline ends of V and J, which lose 10 bases and 4 bases respectively. In its sample, this clonotype was seen a few times. The target of this receptor is not known. There are no base qualities to consult, and no much larger clone falls within one base. The investigation overall reported the following: Because the study included only two donors, the extent to which the findings can be generalized is limited. After the booster, most of the clones that had expanded following primary vaccination were detected again (just under 97% of CD4 and roughly 90% of CD8), which suggests that memory was broadly maintained. FACS-sorted repertoires could contain abundant contaminating clonotypes from the bulk population, so computational filtering was required. A small share of clonotypes occurred in both CD4 and CD8 compartments, likely arising from convergent recombination. Compared with the primary T-cell response, the secondary T-cell response was faster but weaker, reaching its peak on day 5 rather than on day 15.

Instrument used: Illumina NovaSeq 6000. TCR cDNA was made using 5'RACE template switching, a step that added a universal primer site and unique molecular identifiers. Priming of cDNA synthesis was performed from both the TCR alpha and TCR beta constant segments. Library amplification involved two PCR steps, and the second step added sample barcodes and sequencing adapters. Sequencing of libraries was performed on Illumina HiSeq 2500 (2x100 bp) or NovaSeq (2x150 bp). The original pipeline was this. Reads were demultiplexed and collapsed into UMI consensus sequences with MIGEC, and V(D)J alignment was performed with MiXCR. Clonotypes responding to the vaccine were identified with edgeR on replicate PBMC samples, with the criteria of FDR below 0.01 and a log2 fold change above 5 up to day 15. Each bulk clonotype received a CD4 or CD8 identity based on whether the sequenced CD4 or CD8 repertoire contained that clonotype at higher abundance. TCRdb reworked the public reads: Q25 trimming with fastp, MiXCR clone assembly, productive beta chains retained. When rows share a CDR3 protein, they turn into one entry using the most common DNA and genes. The V and J calls and clone size come from TCRdb's table, not from the authors' own analysis. For this sample the table gives hundreds of thousands of distinct CDR3 sequences, of which 18% were detected only once. The ten largest clones represent 18% of the sample.

The sample's treatment or condition label, in plain terms: live attenuated yellow fever vaccine strain. At each blood-draw timepoint, two biological replicates of bulk PBMCs were obtained. PBMCs were isolated from peripheral blood using a standard Ficoll-Paque protocol. TriZol was used to extract RNA from bulk PBMCs, from CD4 and CD8 fractions, and from dextramer-positive and dextramer-negative fractions. Sequencing used PBMCs, obtained before the yellow fever booster vaccination. The chain employs TRBV27 and TRBJ1-1; confidence is insufficient to name the D gene. This sequence originates from a man younger than 30 who received the YFV17D yellow fever vaccine. The sequenced DNA is TGTGCCACCAGATTGAGTCGCACTGAAGCTTTCTTT. Translation gives CATRLSRTEAFF.